These 6 T cell receptor beta chains share one sample of origin, sequenced in a study of T cells after yellow fever vaccination. In TCRdb, the 5' RACE reads were re-called with MiXCR into one record per CDR3 protein. The table includes about 210,000 distinct CDR3 sequences, about 7% detected once. The sequenced sample was CD4+ T cells sorted from PBMCs, obtained on the day of the yellow fever booster vaccination. The receptors derive from a man younger than 40 who received the YFV17D yellow fever vaccine.

This clonotype was seen at least ten times. The chain is built from TRBV2 and TRBJ2-5; D is uncertain. This CDR3 is built from 11 residues. Germline CDR1 SNHLY, CDR2 FYNNEI. V was trimmed by 7 bases and J by 5 bases, leaving 8 bases between them. The CDR3 region has the DNA TGTGCCAGCAATGTATTGGAGACCCAGTACTTC. Translation: CASNVLETQYF. The full variable domain, completed using reference TRBV2 and TRBJ2-5, is EPEVTQTPSHQVTQMGQEVILRCVPISNHLYFYWYRQILGQKVEFLVSFYNNEISEKSEIFDDQFSVERPDGSNFTLKIRSTKLEDSAMYFCASNVLETQYFGPGTRLLVL.

This clonotype was observed many times. The V gene is TRBV7-2, the J gene TRBJ2-7; D not resolved. The CDR3 length is 18 residues. V gave up 2 bases and J gave up 0 bases, with 20 bases separating them. Germline V gene sequence: CDR1 SGHTA, CDR2 FQGNSA. The CDR3 is CASSLSVGGYLSSYEQYF. CDR3 in DNA: TGTGCCAGCAGCTTATCGGTCGGCGGATATCTAAGCTCCTACGAGCAGTACTTC.

The chain is built from TRBV6-2 or TRBV6-3 and TRBJ2-1; 10 nucleotides align to TRBD1. The V gene's germline CDR1 is MNHEY and CDR2 SVGEGT. Unmatched junction bases numbered 8, after V lost 6 bases and J lost 3 bases. The CDR3 has 16 residues. Here the CDR3 reads CASSNPGTGVYNEQFF. DNA for the CDR3: TGTGCCAGCAGCAACCCCGGGACAGGGGTCTACAATGAGCAGTTCTTC.

The rearrangement joins TRBV25-1 to TRBJ1-1; D may be TRBD1 (6 bases). This CDR3 has 11 residues. Germline V lookup: CDR1 MGHDK, CDR2 SYGVNS. DNA for the CDR3: TGTGCGGACAGCAGGGACACTGAAGCTTTCTTT. Its translation: CADSRDTEAFF. The full variable domain, rest sourced from reference TRBV25-1 and TRBJ1-1, is EADIYQTPRYLVIGTGKKITLECSQTMGHDKMYWYQQDPGMELHLIHYSYGVNSTEKGDLSSESTVSRIRTEHFPLTLESARPSHTSQYLCADSRDTEAFFGQGTRLTVV.

The table lists this clonotype with many counts. The rearrangement joins TRBV12-3 or TRBV12-4 to TRBJ2-7; maybe TRBD2 (5 bases). The germline V and J ends were trimmed by 9 bases and 4 bases, with 19 bases remaining between them. The CDR3 is 14 amino acids. As DNA, the CDR3 is TGTGCCAGTCGTCCGGGGTCCCCCGGATACGAGCAGTACTTC. This gives the protein CASRPGSPGYEQYF.

Of note for this clonotype: At one end the junction does not follow the germline gene, possibly because of a read error. The V gene is TRBV7-2, the J gene TRBJ1-1; D may be TRBD1 (6 bases). The CDR3 is 16 amino acids. Germline CDR1 is SGHTA and CDR2 is FQGNSA. As DNA, the CDR3 is TGTGTCAGCAGCTTCGGTGTGGGGGCCGGGAACACTGAAGCTTTCTTT. Translated, it gives CVSSFGVGAGNTEAFF.